These T cell receptor beta chains were read from a single sample in a study of CD8 T cells in ankylosing spondylitis. A single record per CDR3 protein comes from TCRdb applying MiXCR to the 5' RACE reads. The sample contains 150,000 to 200,000 distinct CDR3 sequences, about an eighth of which appear only once. Sequenced sample: blood, either unsorted or a sorted T cell fraction (not recorded which). The receptors were gathered from a female donor with ankylosing spondylitis or in good health (not recorded which). The conserved cysteine and the conserved F or W are not part of the CDR3 here.

len	v_gene	j_gene	CDR3aa
12	TRBV6-2/TRBV6-3	TRBJ2-1	ASSYGGRNNEQF
11	TRBV6-6	TRBJ2-7	ASSPPPGGEQY
11	TRBV7-9	TRBJ2-7	ASSLAGASEQY
11	TRBV9	TRBJ2-2	ASSDRGREELF
11	TRBV20-1	TRBJ2-7	SALDSYSYEQY
11	TRBV2	TRBJ2-7	ASSQGPSYEQY
12	TRBV10-3	TRBJ1-1	AISVRGEVAEAF
10	TRBV5-1	TRBJ2-7	ASSLVGGEQY
14	TRBV5-1	TRBJ2-7	ASSLTTGTGGAEQY
14	TRBV24-1	TRBJ2-6	ATSDPSTSGANVLT
12	TRBV10-3	TRBJ1-6	AISEDRNNSPLH
14	TRBV10-3	TRBJ2-3	AISVTSGSNADTQY
12	TRBV7-2	TRBJ1-1	ASSLATGVTEAF
12	TRBV12-3/TRBV12-4	TRBJ2-5	ATASRAYGETQY
11	TRBV6-2/TRBV6-3	TRBJ1-5	ASSYAENQPQH
13	TRBV20-1	TRBJ1-1	SAPDSQGGYTEAF
10	TRBV29-1	TRBJ2-4	SVGANENIQY
12	TRBV18	TRBJ2-3	ASSPTSGADTQY
13	TRBV5-1	TRBJ1-5	ASSKEGQENQPQH
10	TRBV29-1	TRBJ2-3	SYPGVADTQY
13	TRBV20-1	TRBJ2-2	TARQLGTGFGELF
16	TRBV6-2/TRBV6-3	TRBJ1-2	ASTTPLGTGVFDYGYT
17	TRBV4-3	TRBJ2-1	ASSQPGWGSEASYNEQF
15	TRBV11-2	TRBJ2-3	ASSFGLAGSFPDTQY
12	TRBV19	TRBJ2-2	ASRPAGGHGELF
13	TRBV6-5	TRBJ2-5	ASSHGLAGGETQY
14	TRBV19	TRBJ2-3	ASSSPSGRNTDTQY
10	TRBV6-2/TRBV6-3	TRBJ2-1	ATRGGRNEQF
11	TRBV29-1	TRBJ1-1	SVARVENTEAF
12	TRBV10-3	TRBJ1-1	AISWTGVNTEAF
13	TRBV20-1	TRBJ1-2	SALDRDTPPSGYT
11	TRBV12-3/TRBV12-4	TRBJ2-5	ASRAMFPQTQY
13	TRBV24-1	TRBJ2-1	ATSDASGRVNEQF
12	TRBV7-2	TRBJ2-2	ASSFDRGPGELF
12	TRBV6-2/TRBV6-3	TRBJ2-5	ASNVPGVAETQY
12	TRBV19	TRBJ2-1	ASSIGQGYNEQF
11	TRBV7-9	TRBJ1-1	ASSLEPNTEAF
15	TRBV12-3/TRBV12-4	TRBJ1-6	ASSLAPGTGFNSPLH
13	TRBV5-5	TRBJ1-1	ASSQILGGYTEAF
12	TRBV29-1	TRBJ1-5	SATTGTGDQPQH
14	TRBV4-3	TRBJ2-2	ASSQELNTNTGELF
13	TRBV6-5	TRBJ1-3	ASSYSPGSGNTIY
10	TRBV6-6	TRBJ2-1	ASSGGQGSKF
13	TRBV5-1	TRBJ2-5	ASSGYGTVQETQY
12	TRBV20-1	TRBJ2-1	SAQAGRDYNEQF
11	TRBV5-5	TRBJ2-1	ASHLGTVNEQF
13	TRBV18	TRBJ2-2	ASSQGQGTTGELF
13	TRBV28	TRBJ1-2	ASSSPGQGMDGYT
13	TRBV7-2	TRBJ2-7	ASSLPASGPYEQY
9	TRBV29-1	TRBJ2-3	SVPGTDTQY
12	TRBV27	TRBJ1-6	ASSFRTGGSPLH
13	TRBV28	TRBJ1-3	ASSLGRVSGNTIY
12	TRBV20-1	TRBJ2-1	SASASAPYNEQF
12	TRBV12-3/TRBV12-4	TRBJ2-5	ASSLWASGETQY